A single sample gave rise to the 24 T cell receptor beta chains below, sequenced in a study of blood T cell repertoires in COVID-19. Libraries were prepared by immunoSEQ multiplex PCR; TCRdb keeps only in-frame clonotypes and omits some of them. The repertoire holds under 300,000 clones, with around four fifths as singletons. Material: peripheral blood. Receptor source: an elderly man with acute or convalescent COVID-19.

In this sample, this clone turned up a few times. V usage is TRBV6-5 and J usage is TRBJ2-7, with 11 bases aligning to TRBD2. Germline V CDR1 and CDR2: MNHEY, SVGAGI. The CDR3 spans 15 residues. With V trimmed by 6 bases and J by 3 bases, 7 bases remained unmatched. Written as DNA, the CDR3 is TGTGCCAGCAGAAGAACGGGACTAGCGGTCTACGAGCAGTACTTC. This translates into CASRRTGLAVYEQYF.

The gene calls are TRBV19 and TRBJ2-7; TRBD1 agrees at 9 bases. Germline lookup yields CDR1 LNHDA and CDR2 SQIVND (reference sequence). With 4 bases clipped from V and 6 bases from J, the junction kept 7 bases outside the gene matches. The CDR3 consists of 14 residues. The CDR3 DNA follows: TGTGCCAGTAGTACCCGGACAGGGGTGGGCGAGCAGTACTTC. It yields the protein CASSTRTGVGEQYF.

The V gene is TRBV7-8, the J gene TRBJ2-3, with 8 bases aligning to TRBD2. The CDR3 consists of 15 residues. Germline values: CDR1 SGHVS, CDR2 FQNEAQ. The J segment lost 2 bases and the V segment lost 1 base, leaving 2 bases of the junction unmatched. This CDR3 is CASSLVAGSTDTQYF. CDR3 sequence (DNA): TGTGCCAGCAGCTTAGTAGCGGGGTCCACAGATACGCAGTATTTT.

The V call is TRBV5-1, the J call TRBJ2-1; possibly TRBD1 for D (6 bases). Germline CDR1 reads SGHRS; CDR2 reads YFSETQ. V gave up 0 bases and J gave up 7 bases, with 11 bases separating them. This CDR3 comprises 14 residues. CDR3 in DNA: TGCGCCAGCAGCTTGGGGAAACAGGGAAATGAGCAGTTCTTC. Protein product: CASSLGKQGNEQFF.

This chain links TRBV28 with TRBJ2-1; 11 bases agree with TRBD1. This CDR3 comprises 14 residues. V lost 6 bases, J lost 7 bases, and 5 bases stayed unmatched. In germline, CDR1 is MDHEN, CDR2 SYDVKM. CDR3 DNA sequence: TGTGCCAGCAGAGGACAGGGGGCGCGGAATGAGCAGTTCTTC. As protein: CASRGQGARNEQFF. Based on the CDR3 plus reference TRBV28 and TRBJ2-1, the full variable domain is DVKVTQSSRYLVKRTGEKVFLECVQDMDHENMFWYRQDPGLGLRLIYFSYDVKMKEKGDIPEGYSVSREKKERFSLILESASTNQTSMYLCASRGQGARNEQFFGPGTRLTVL.

This clone appeared many times. This chain links TRBV5-8 with TRBJ1-6; D not resolved. The germline V gene has CDR1 SGHTS and CDR2 YDEGEE. This CDR3 spans 14 amino acids. Trimming stripped 0 bases from V and 6 bases from J, with 7 bases between. Here the CDR3 DNA reads TGTGCCAGCAGCTTGGGACTACCTAATTCACCCCTCCACTTT. Translation: CASSLGLPNSPLHF.

The chain uses TRBV11-2 and TRBJ2-1; D unclear. There are 13 residues in the CDR3. Germline V CDR1 and CDR2: SGHAT, FQNNGV. Trimming pared 1 base from V and 9 bases from J, leaving 10 bases between. CDR3 DNA sequence: TGTGCCAGCAGCTTAGGGGCCGTGGGTGAGCAGTTCTTC. Translated: CASSLGAVGEQFF. The full variable domain, completed using reference TRBV11-2 and TRBJ2-1, is EAGVAQSPRYKIIEKRQSVAFWCNPISGHATLYWYQQILGQGPKLLIQFQNNGVVDDSQLPKDRFSAERLKGVDSTLKIQPAKLEDSAVYLCASSLGAVGEQFFGPGTRLTVL.

CDR3 DNA sequence: TGTGCCAGCAGCTTAGGTCGGGGGGGCACGAATACGCAGTATTTT. Protein product: CASSLGRGGTNTQYF. The chain employs TRBV7-9 and TRBJ2-3; TRBD2 matches at 8 bases. V lost 1 base, J lost 7 bases, and 7 bases stayed unmatched. This CDR3 is 15 amino acids long. Germline loops: CDR1 SEHNR, CDR2 FQNEAQ (reference sequence). Supplemented by reference TRBV7-9 and TRBJ2-3, the full variable domain reads DTGVSQNPRHKITKRGQNVTFRCDPISEHNRLYWYRQTLGQGPEFLTYFQNEAQLEKSRLLSDRFSAERPKGSFSTLEIQRTEQGDSAMYLCASSLGRGGTNTQYFGPGTRLTVL.

The V gene is TRBV28, the J gene TRBJ1-2, with 8 bases fitting TRBD1. With 2 bases clipped from V and 6 bases from J, the junction kept 8 bases outside the gene matches. This CDR3 spans 15 amino acids. Germline V gene sequence: CDR1 MDHEN, CDR2 SYDVKM. The CDR3 loop is CASSLARTGRDGYTF. The CDR3 coding sequence is TGTGCCAGCAGTTTAGCCCGGACAGGGCGCGATGGCTACACCTTC.

CDR3 amino acids: CASRQDTDTQYF. DNA of the CDR3: TGTGCCAGTCGACAGGACACAGATACGCAGTATTTT. The chain joins TRBV19 to TRBJ2-3; D is possibly TRBD1 (6 bases). CDR3 length: 12 residues. V shed 8 bases and J shed 2 bases, with 8 bases lying between them. The germline V gene has CDR1 LNHDA and CDR2 SQIVND (reference sequence).

This chain joins TRBV19 and TRBJ2-1, with 8 bases matching TRBD2. The CDR3 totals 15 residues. Per germline, CDR1 LNHDA and CDR2 SQIVND (reference sequence). Trimming took 9 bases from V and 8 from J; bases not matched to a gene: 15. The CDR3 DNA follows: TGTGCCAGCAAAAGCGGGAGCGGTACAGTCGATGAGCAGTTCTTC. This encodes CASKSGSGTVDEQFF.

This chain joins TRBV7-6 and TRBJ2-2; possibly TRBD2 for D (6 bases). V lost 0 bases to trimming and J lost 6 bases, with 11 bases between them. The CDR3 is 15 residues long. CDR1 SGHVS and CDR2 FNYEAQ come from the germline V gene. In DNA, the CDR3 is TGTGCCAGCAGCTTAGCCACTACGGGGGCCGGGGAGCTGTTTTTT. It specifies CASSLATTGAGELFF.

The gene calls are TRBV11-3 and TRBJ2-6; no clear D gene. CDR3 length: 14 residues. The germline CDR1 and CDR2 sequences are SGHNT and YENEEA. The V gene lost 5 bases and the J gene lost 0 bases, with 5 bases spanning the gap. The CDR3 protein is CASSPTSGANVLTF. The CDR3 DNA reads TGTGCCAGCAGCCCTACCTCTGGGGCCAACGTCCTGACTTTC.

This chain uses TRBV10-1 with TRBJ2-3; D unclear. The CDR3 runs 13 residues. Germline V lookup: CDR1 WNHNN, CDR2 SYGVQD (reference sequence). Trimming cost V 0 bases and J 6 bases, with 7 bases left between them. Here the CDR3 DNA reads TGCGCCAGCAGTGAGTCGACGAGGGATACGCAGTATTTT. This sequence encodes CASSESTRDTQYF.

V and J are TRBV7-6 and TRBJ2-1; the match to TRBD2 covers 12 bases. From germline, CDR1 is SGHVS and CDR2 FNYEAQ. J gave up 9 bases and V 4 bases, and 7 bases lay outside the gene matches. This CDR3 contains 15 residues. The CDR3 protein is CASSWRTSGKVEQFF. In DNA form, the CDR3 reads TGTGCCAGCAGCTGGCGGACTAGCGGGAAGGTTGAGCAGTTCTTC.

The V call is TRBV29-1, the J call TRBJ1-4; the match to TRBD1 covers 8 bases. V lost 7 bases to trimming and J lost 2 bases; unmatched junction nucleotides: 6. In germline, CDR1 is SQVTM, CDR2 ANQGSEA. CDR3 length: 14 amino acids. CDR3 in DNA: TGCAGCGCCGGAGGACAGGGCACTAATGAAAAACTGTTTTTT. This translates into CSAGGQGTNEKLFF.

The gene calls are TRBV5-1 and TRBJ2-1, with 9 bases aligning to TRBD2. Trimming cost V 4 bases and J 0 bases; bases outside gene matches: 5. This CDR3 is 16 amino acids long. Looked up from germline, CDR1 is SGHRS and CDR2 is YFSETQ. The CDR3 region is CASSPIAGASYNEQFF. Written as DNA, the CDR3 is TGCGCCAGCAGCCCAATAGCGGGGGCCTCCTACAATGAGCAGTTCTTC.

The V call is TRBV11-2, the J call TRBJ2-2, with D possibly matching TRBD1 (6 bases). Trimming took 5 bases from V and 2 from J, leaving 12 bases between them. This CDR3 has 15 residues. Germline V gene lookup returns CDR1 SGHAT and CDR2 FQNNGV. This CDR3 reads CASSLPGANTGELFF. The CDR3 region has the DNA TGTGCCAGCAGCCTCCCAGGGGCCAACACCGGGGAGCTGTTTTTT.

The V and J genes are TRBV4-1 and TRBJ2-3; TRBD2 aligns across 8 bases. This CDR3 is built from 18 residues. J gave up 0 bases and V 4 bases, and 12 bases lay outside the gene matches. The germline gives CDR1 MGHRA, CDR2 YSYEKL. The DNA for the CDR3 is TGCGCCAGCAGCCGAGCGGCTACTAGCGGAGCAAGCACAGATACGCAGTATTTT. Translating gives CASSRAATSGASTDTQYF.

This clone showed up just once. The chain is built from TRBV10-3 and TRBJ2-7; TRBD2 matches 7 bases. The CDR3 is made up of 16 amino acids. The V gene end was trimmed by 0 bases and the J gene end by 3 bases; junction bases not matched to a gene: 8. CDR1 is ENHRY and CDR2 is SYGVKD in the germline V gene. The CDR3: CAISESKPGRFYEQYF. The CDR3 bases are TGTGCCATCAGTGAGTCAAAGCCCGGGAGGTTCTACGAGCAGTACTTC.

J is TRBJ1-5 and V is TRBV18; D is perhaps TRBD1 (5 bases). V lost 5 bases and J 2 bases, leaving 16 bases between the germline ends. Germline lookup yields CDR1 KGHSH and CDR2 LQKENI. There are 16 residues in the CDR3. The CDR3 DNA reads as TGTGCCAGCTCAACTGACTCAGGGCAGGGCAATCAGCCCCAGCATTTT. Its translation is CASSTDSGQGNQPQHF.

The V call is TRBV3-1 (or the pseudogene TRBV3-2), the J call TRBJ2-7; D is uncertain. Trimming removed 2 bases at V and 5 bases at J, with 4 bases between. The CDR3 is made up of 11 amino acids. Germline CDR1 and CDR2: LGHDT and YNNKEL (reference sequence). This CDR3 reads CASSQFNEQYF. In DNA, the CDR3 is TGTGCCAGCAGCCAATTTAACGAGCAGTACTTC.

This sequence joins TRBV5-6 and TRBJ2-1; D is possibly TRBD2 (5 bases). The CDR3 covers 16 residues. Germline assignment: CDR1 SGHDT and CDR2 YYEEEE. The V end was cut by 1 base, the J end by 0 bases, with 11 bases between. This chain's CDR3 is CASSLLLRGSYNEQFF. Here the CDR3 DNA reads TGTGCCAGCAGCTTGCTGCTCCGGGGCTCCTACAATGAGCAGTTCTTC.

The V and J genes are TRBV30 and TRBJ1-2; possible D gene TRBD1, 5 bases. The CDR3 runs to 14 residues. Germline CDR1 and CDR2: GTSNPN and SVGIG (reference sequence). V dropped 3 bases and J dropped 6 bases, with 17 bases sitting between them. The CDR3 nucleotides are TGTGCCTGGAGGCAGGGTTCGTGGGTAAATGGCTACACCTTC. Residues: CAWRQGSWVNGYTF. Full variable domain (outside the CDR3, taken from reference TRBV30 and TRBJ1-2): SQTIHQWPATLVQPVGSPLSLECTVEGTSNPNLYWYRQAAGRGLQLLFYSVGIGQISSEVPQNLSASRPQDRQFILSSKKLLLSDSGFYLCAWRQGSWVNGYTFGSGTRLTVV.